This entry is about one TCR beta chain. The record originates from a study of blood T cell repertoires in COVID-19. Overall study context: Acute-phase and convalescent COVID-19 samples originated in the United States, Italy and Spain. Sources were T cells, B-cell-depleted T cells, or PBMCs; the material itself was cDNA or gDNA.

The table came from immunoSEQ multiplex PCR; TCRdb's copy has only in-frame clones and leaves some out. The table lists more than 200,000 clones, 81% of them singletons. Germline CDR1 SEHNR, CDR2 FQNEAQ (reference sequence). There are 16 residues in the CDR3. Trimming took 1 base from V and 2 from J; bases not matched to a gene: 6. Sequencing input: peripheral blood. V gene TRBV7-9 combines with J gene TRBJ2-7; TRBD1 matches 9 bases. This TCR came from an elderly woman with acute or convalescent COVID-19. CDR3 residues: CASSLGVTGGTYEQYF. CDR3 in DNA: TGTGCCAGCAGCTTAGGAGTGACAGGGGGAACCTACGAGCAGTACTTC.